This T cell receptor (beta chain) is from a study of CD8 T cells in Susac syndrome (dated by TCRdb to between 2019 and 2020). Concerning the study at large: Repertoire sequencing was used to test whether CD8+ T cell activation and differentiation in Susac syndrome was antigen driven. The clonality of the CD8+ T cell repertoire was compared across approximately 12 healthy donors, roughly 14 Susac syndrome patients and about 15 multiple sclerosis patients. Overall results and qualifications from the work: The number of individuals in the TCR sequencing and HLA analysis was recognized as being relatively small.

The germline V gene specifies SGHTA as CDR1 and FQGNSA as CDR2. V is shortened by 5 bases, J by 5 bases, and the region joining them spans 7 bases. Inclusive of the bounding cysteine and phenylalanine, the CDR3 is 12 residues long. The CDR3 DNA has 36 bases and is translated from base 1. RNA was extracted using the RNeasy kit, and roughly 0.5 to 1 ug of the RNA was reverse transcribed with random hexamers. TCR beta CDR3 regions were amplified with the immunoSEQ multiplex PCR assay covering 54 Vbeta and 13 Jbeta segments. PCR amplification bias was corrected by using a synthetic template baseline for primer optimization and computational correction. Per the authors' processing: Reads were annotated to V, D and J genes according to IMGT and were analyzed with immunoSEQ Analyzer, with only productive sequences retained. Clonality was calculated as one minus the Shannon entropy normalized by log2 of the number of productive unique sequences. Public and private clones were assessed among the 100 most prevalent clones of each patient and control. Clones were defined as Susac-specific if absent from the healthy and MS cohorts, from some 1,000 published viral clones and from other ImmuneACCESS disease sequences. The public reads were reanalyzed by TCRdb: fastp trimming at Q25, MiXCR alignment, in-frame beta chains only. Rows are unified per CDR3 protein, each entry keeping the most common DNA and genes. The V and J calls were determined by TCRdb, not by the authors. The table for this sample lists tens of thousands of distinct CDR3 sequences; 80% to 95% of them were counted only once. The ten largest clones add up to 0.45% to 0.65% of the sample.

High-throughput TCR beta sequencing profiled peripheral blood CD8+ and CD4+ T cells from healthy donors, Susac syndrome patients and multiple sclerosis patients. Healthy donors were age- and sex-matched controls. Bulk CD8+ and CD4+ T cells were purified by magnetic negative isolation, while CD8+ TEMRA cells were enriched using FACS. Blood was drawn into EDTA tubes, processed within 24 hours, and PBMCs were isolated by density gradient centrifugation. PBMCs destined for TCR sequencing were cryopreserved in liquid nitrogen and later thawed in a 37 °C water bath. The sorted or isolated CD4+, CD8+ and CD8+ TEMRA cells had a purity of 90% or higher. This clonotype was counted only a few times. Its antigen is unknown. Qualities for individual bases were not recorded, and no much larger clone is one base off.

Sequenced sample: CD8+ T cells from PBMCs. The receptor was isolated from a human donor in good health. Rearrangement joined TRBV7-2 to TRBJ2-1; the D segment cannot be called with confidence. CDR3 loop: CASSPMNNEQFF. The sequenced DNA: TGTGCCAGCAGCCCCATGAACAATGAGCAGTTCTTC.